This T cell receptor beta chain was sequenced during a study of T cell responses to AZD1222 COVID-19 vaccine. Clones were sequenced by immunoSEQ multiplex PCR, and TCRdb holds only the in-frame ones, with some missing. The sample lists approximately 130,000 clones; more than 85% were seen once. The CDR3 is made up of 15 amino acids. Trimming cost V 6 bases and J 6 bases, with 18 bases left between them. Looked up from germline, CDR1 is MNHEY and CDR2 is SVGAGI. Study-level points and caveats: Donors in the cohort were predominantly white British and more often female, and clonal diversity was possibly underestimated. The number of AZD1222 recipients seropositive at baseline was only five or six. Spike-specific TCR depth and breadth grew after two AZD1222 doses.

About this clone itself: Its antigen is still unknown.

J is TRBJ1-5 and V is TRBV6-5; possible D gene TRBD1, 6 bases. The sample was peripheral blood, taken 28 days after the second AZD1222 dose. This TCR derives from an adult who received the AZD1222 COVID-19 vaccine. The CDR3 reads CASRAGGGEGQPQHF. DNA for the CDR3: TGTGCCAGCAGGGCGGGGGGCGGTGAAGGTCAGCCCCAGCATTTT.